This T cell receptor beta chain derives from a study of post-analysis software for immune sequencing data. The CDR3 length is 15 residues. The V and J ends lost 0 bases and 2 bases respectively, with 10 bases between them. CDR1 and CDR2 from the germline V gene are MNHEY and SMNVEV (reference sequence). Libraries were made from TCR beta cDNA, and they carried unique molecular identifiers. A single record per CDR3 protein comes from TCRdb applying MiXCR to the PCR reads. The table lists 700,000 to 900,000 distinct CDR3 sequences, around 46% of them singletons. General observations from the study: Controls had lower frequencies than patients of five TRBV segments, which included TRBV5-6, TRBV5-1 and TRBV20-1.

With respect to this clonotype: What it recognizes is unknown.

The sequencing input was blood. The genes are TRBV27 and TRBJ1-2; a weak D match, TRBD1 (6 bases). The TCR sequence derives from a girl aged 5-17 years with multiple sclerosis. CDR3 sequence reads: CASSLSAGTNYGYTF. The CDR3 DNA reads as TGTGCCAGCAGTTTATCGGCAGGGACAAACTATGGCTACACCTTC.